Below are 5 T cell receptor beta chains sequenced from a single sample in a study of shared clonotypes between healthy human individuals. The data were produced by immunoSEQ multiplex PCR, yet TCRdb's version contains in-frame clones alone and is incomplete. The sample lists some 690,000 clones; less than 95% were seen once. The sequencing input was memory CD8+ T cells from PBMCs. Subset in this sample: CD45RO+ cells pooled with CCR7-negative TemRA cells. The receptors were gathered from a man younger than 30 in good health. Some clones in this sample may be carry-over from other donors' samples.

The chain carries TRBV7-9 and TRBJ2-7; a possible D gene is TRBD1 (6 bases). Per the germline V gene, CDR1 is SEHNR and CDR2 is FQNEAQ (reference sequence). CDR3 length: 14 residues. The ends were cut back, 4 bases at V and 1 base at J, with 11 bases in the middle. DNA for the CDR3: TGTGCCAGCAGCTCGCCAGGGGAATCCTACGAGCAGTACTTC. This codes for CASSSPGESYEQYF.

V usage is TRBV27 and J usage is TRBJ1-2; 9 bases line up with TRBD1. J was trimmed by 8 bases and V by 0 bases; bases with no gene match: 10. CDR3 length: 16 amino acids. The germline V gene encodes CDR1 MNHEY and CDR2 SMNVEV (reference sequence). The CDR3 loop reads CASSLSPGTGYDGYTF. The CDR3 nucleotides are TGTGCCAGCAGTTTATCTCCCGGGACAGGGTATGACGGCTACACCTTC.

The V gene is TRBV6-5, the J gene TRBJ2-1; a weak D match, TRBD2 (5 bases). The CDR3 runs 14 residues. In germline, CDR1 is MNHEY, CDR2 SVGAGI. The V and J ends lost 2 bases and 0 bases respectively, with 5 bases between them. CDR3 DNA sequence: TGTGCCAGCAGTTACACTAGCTCCTACAATGAGCAGTTCTTC. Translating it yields CASSYTSSYNEQFF.

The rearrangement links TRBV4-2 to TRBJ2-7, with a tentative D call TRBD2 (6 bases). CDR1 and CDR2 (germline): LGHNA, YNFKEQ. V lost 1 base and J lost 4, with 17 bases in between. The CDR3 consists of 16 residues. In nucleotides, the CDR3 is TGTGCCAGCAGCCAAGTTTCCGGGGACTCCAGGTACGAGCAGTACTTC. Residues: CASSQVSGDSRYEQYF.

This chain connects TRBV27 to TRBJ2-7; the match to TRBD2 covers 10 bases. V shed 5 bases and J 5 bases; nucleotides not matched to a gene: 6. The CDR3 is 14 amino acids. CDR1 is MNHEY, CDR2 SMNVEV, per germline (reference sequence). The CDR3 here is CASSPGLAIHEQYF. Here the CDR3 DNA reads TGTGCCAGCAGTCCGGGACTAGCGATCCACGAGCAGTACTTC.